The 10 T cell receptor beta chains listed next were all sequenced from one sample in a study of graft-versus-host responses after intestinal transplantation. No antigens are known for them. Measured with immunoSEQ multiplex PCR; TCRdb has only the in-frame clones, and not every one. This sample has around 110,000 clones, with about nine tenths found just once. Sequenced here: unstimulated CD4+ T cells sorted from spleen or lymph node cells, sampled before intestinal transplant. The receptors derive from a human donor who received an intestinal transplant.

CDR3 DNA: TGTGCCAGCACCGGACAGTCCAGTCAGCCCCAGCATTTT. Residues: CASTGQSSQPQHF. The chain employs TRBV6-6 and TRBJ1-5; a weak D match, TRBD1 (6 bases). Germline V gives CDR1 MNHNY, CDR2 SVGAGI (reference sequence). The CDR3 totals 13 residues. With 7 bases removed from V and 6 bases from J, the gap between germline ends came to 13 bases.

The genes are TRBV2 and TRBJ1-1, with 9 positions matching TRBD1. Germline V gives CDR1 SNHLY, CDR2 FYNNEI. This CDR3 is 13 amino acids long. Trimming at V came to 7 bases and at J to 5 bases, leaving 5 bases not matched to a gene. The CDR3 DNA reads TGTGCCAGCAACTGGGACAGGGCGACTGAAGCTTTCTTT. As protein: CASNWDRATEAFF. The full variable domain, completed using reference TRBV2 and TRBJ1-1, is EPEVTQTPSHQVTQMGQEVILRCVPISNHLYFYWYRQILGQKVEFLVSFYNNEISEKSEIFDDQFSVERPDGSNFTLKIRSTKLEDSAMYFCASNWDRATEAFFGQGTRLTVV.

The chain uses TRBV6-5 and TRBJ2-3, with TRBD1 identical over 8 bases. CDR3 length: 16 residues. Trimming at V came to 0 bases and at J to 0 bases, leaving 2 bases not matched to a gene. Germline V CDR1 and CDR2: MNHEY, SVGAGI. CDR3 region: CASSYSRDRSTDTQYF. The CDR3 DNA is TGTGCCAGCAGTTACTCCAGGGACAGGAGCACAGATACGCAGTATTTT.

The V call is TRBV10-1, the J call TRBJ2-7, with D possibly being TRBD2 (6 bases). In germline, CDR1 is WNHNN, CDR2 SYGVQD (reference sequence). The V end lost 7 bases, the J end lost 5 bases, and 15 bases lay between the germline ends. The CDR3 has 13 residues. CDR3 in DNA: TGCGCCAGCACTGGCGGGGTCTACCACGAGCAGTACTTC. It encodes CASTGGVYHEQYF.

V and J are TRBV5-1 and TRBJ1-6; 9 positions match TRBD1. J was trimmed by 7 bases and V by 2 bases; bases with no gene match: 4. Germline V CDR1 and CDR2: SGHRS, YFSETQ. The CDR3 is 15 amino acids. Here the CDR3 reads CASSLAGQGNSPLHF. CDR3 coding DNA: TGCGCCAGCAGCTTAGCCGGACAGGGGAATTCACCCCTCCACTTT. Full variable domain (missing parts from reference TRBV5-1 and TRBJ1-6): KAGVTQTPRYLIKTRGQQVTLSCSPISGHRSVSWYQQTPGQGLQFLFEYFSETQRNKGNFPGRFSGRQFSNSRSEMNVSTLELGDSALYLCASSLAGQGNSPLHFGNGTRLTVT.

The count of this clone is one. V gene TRBV4-1 combines with J gene TRBJ1-5; D ambiguous. Germline CDR1 and CDR2: MGHRA and YSYEKL. This CDR3 has 16 residues. V was trimmed by 0 bases and J by 2 bases, leaving 11 bases between them. CDR3 sequence reads: CASSQEEGRGNQPQHF. CDR3 coding DNA: TGCGCCAGCAGCCAAGAGGAGGGTAGGGGCAATCAGCCCCAGCATTTT.

The V call is TRBV6-1, the J call TRBJ1-4; 8 positions match TRBD1. This CDR3 has 15 amino acids. J gave up 12 bases and V 7 bases, and 16 bases lay outside the gene matches. Germline V gives CDR1 MNHNS, CDR2 SASEGT. The CDR3: CASNLIQSGTGELFF. The CDR3, as DNA: TGTGCCAGCAACTTAATACAATCCGGGACAGGAGAACTGTTTTTT.

This clone was counted only a few times. This chain connects TRBV9 to TRBJ2-7; the D gene is possibly TRBD1 (6 bases). The germline V gene encodes CDR1 SGDLS and CDR2 YYNGEE. The CDR3 sequence is 15 residues long. V dropped 4 bases and J dropped 3 bases, with 17 bases sitting between them. The DNA of the CDR3 is TGTGCCAGCAGCCCCCAGGGGACCCCTCTCTACGAGCAGTACTTC. It yields the protein CASSPQGTPLYEQYF.

The chain links TRBV10-2 to TRBJ2-7; D is undetermined. The CDR3 loop spans 9 amino acids. The germline V gene encodes CDR1 WSHSY and CDR2 SAAADI. The germline V and J ends were trimmed by 8 bases and 9 bases, with 8 bases remaining between them. The DNA of the CDR3 is TGCGCCAGCCCACAGAGGCAGTACTTC. Its protein product is CASPQRQYF.

The V call is TRBV5-6, the J call TRBJ1-5, with no clear D. V was pared by 4 bases and J by 10 bases, with 24 bases between. CDR1 and CDR2 from the germline V gene are SGHDT and YYEEEE. This CDR3 has 16 residues. The CDR3 bases are TGTGCCAGCAGCCCAGTAGCGGGCGCCTCGGGAGATCCCCAGCATTTT. This sequence encodes CASSPVAGASGDPQHF.